This T cell receptor beta chain was retrieved from a study of cytomegalovirus exposure and HLA in healthy donors (dated by TCRdb to about 2017). Background on the whole study: According to a later analysis, one platform produced both the 100 to 150 validation repertoires and the roughly 660 repertoires of the first cohort. In addition to the first cohort of several hundred subjects, a separate validation cohort of 100 to 150 different subjects was used. The study aimed to test whether cataloging public T cell receptors could reveal signatures of past pathogen exposure. To predict cytomegalovirus infection status, the study combined high-throughput TCR immunosequencing, statistical association of individual TCRs with disease status, and machine learning.

What the research found in general, with its limitations: The authors suggested that the approach could potentially be extended to other disease states and immunological phenotypes. In vitro tests confirmed that three of the cytomegalovirus-associated TCR beta chains recognize cytomegalovirus antigens. In both the original and validation cohorts, the classifier was reported to diagnose cytomegalovirus status with high specificity and sensitivity. A later analysis had no HLA typing for the validation cohort, so co-occurrence there was scored across all 110 or so repertoires. The study gave a list of 150 to 200 TCR beta chains associated with cytomegalovirus. In a later analysis, TCRs clustered in the first cohort were found to also tend to co-occur in the 110 or so validation repertoires, with approximately 95% of cluster scores above 0. Most TCR sequences were seen in very few donors, while some public TCRs were found in many individuals.

The donors belonged to the validation cohort of around 120 subjects, which was separate from the 666-subject first cohort. The germline V gene gives CDR1 as SGHTA and CDR2 as FQGTGA. V was cut back by 2 bases and J by 4 bases, leaving a gap of 8 bases between them. The CDR3 goes from the cysteine to the phenylalanine over 13 residues. CDR3 DNA is the only sequence kept; it has 39 bases, read in frame from the first base. Preparation of the library involved the immunoSEQ multiplex PCR assay. The study's own analysis went as follows. A statistical classification framework was developed to diagnose cytomegalovirus status using the catalog of TCR beta chain sequences. TCRdb stores this immuneACCESS table with in-frame sequences only. Part of the clones is absent; in the studies checked, under half of the shortfall reflects unresolved V genes, and no reason is known for the rest. The D gene and trimming were derived from the DNA, and the V and J assignments and clone size from that table. The sample yields about 220,000 clones; about 86% were counted once. The ten most abundant clones make up 2.9% of the sample.

Regarding this clone: The antigen it binds to is not known. No much larger clone is present one base from it, and per-base qualities are unavailable.

Here the chain combines TRBV7-3 and TRBJ2-5, and the D gene may be TRBD1, 6 bases matching. The source is a woman younger than 35 in good health and CMV-seronegative. The material sequenced was PBMCs. The CDR3 region reads CASSLGGTETQYF. The nucleotide sequence reads as follows: TGTGCCAGCAGCTTAGGGGGCACAGAGACCCAGTACTTC.